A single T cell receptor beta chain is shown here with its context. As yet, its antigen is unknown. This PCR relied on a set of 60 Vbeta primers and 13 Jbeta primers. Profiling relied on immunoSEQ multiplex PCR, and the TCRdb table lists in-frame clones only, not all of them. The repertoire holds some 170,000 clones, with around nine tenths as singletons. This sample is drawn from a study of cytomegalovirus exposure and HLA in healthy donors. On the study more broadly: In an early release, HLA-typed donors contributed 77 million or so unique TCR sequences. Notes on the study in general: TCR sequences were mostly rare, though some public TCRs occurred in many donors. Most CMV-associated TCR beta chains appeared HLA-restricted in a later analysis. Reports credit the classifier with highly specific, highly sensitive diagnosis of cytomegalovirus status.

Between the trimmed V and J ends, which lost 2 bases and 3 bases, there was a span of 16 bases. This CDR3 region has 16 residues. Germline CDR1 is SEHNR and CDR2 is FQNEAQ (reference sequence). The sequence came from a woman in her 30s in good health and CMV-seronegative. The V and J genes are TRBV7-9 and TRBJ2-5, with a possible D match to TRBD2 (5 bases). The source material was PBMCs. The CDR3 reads CASSLHVGDGKETQYF. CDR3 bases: TGTGCCAGCAGCTTACATGTCGGCGACGGGAAAGAGACCCAGTACTTC. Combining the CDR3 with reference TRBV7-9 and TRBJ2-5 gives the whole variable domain DTGVSQNPRHKITKRGQNVTFRCDPISEHNRLYWYRQTLGQGPEFLTYFQNEAQLEKSRLLSDRFSAERPKGSFSTLEIQRTEQGDSAMYLCASSLHVGDGKETQYFGPGTRLLVL.